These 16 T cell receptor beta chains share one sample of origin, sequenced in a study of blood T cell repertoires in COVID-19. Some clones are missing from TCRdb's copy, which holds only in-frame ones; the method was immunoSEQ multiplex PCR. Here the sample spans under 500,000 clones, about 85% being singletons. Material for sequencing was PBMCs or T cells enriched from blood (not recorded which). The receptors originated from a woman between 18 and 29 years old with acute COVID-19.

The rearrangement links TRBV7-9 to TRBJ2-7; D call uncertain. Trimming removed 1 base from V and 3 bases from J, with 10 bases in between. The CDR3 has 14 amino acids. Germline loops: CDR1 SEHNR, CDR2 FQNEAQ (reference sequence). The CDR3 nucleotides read TGTGCCAGCAGCTTAGATCTTCATAGCTACGAGCAGTACTTC. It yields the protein CASSLDLHSYEQYF.

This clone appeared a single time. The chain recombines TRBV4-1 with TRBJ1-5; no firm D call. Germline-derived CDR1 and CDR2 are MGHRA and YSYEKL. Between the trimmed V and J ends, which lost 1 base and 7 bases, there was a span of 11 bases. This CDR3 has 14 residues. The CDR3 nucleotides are TGCGCCAGCAGCCAAGCGGCGGGCGGGCAGCCCCAGCATTTT. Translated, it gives CASSQAAGGQPQHF.

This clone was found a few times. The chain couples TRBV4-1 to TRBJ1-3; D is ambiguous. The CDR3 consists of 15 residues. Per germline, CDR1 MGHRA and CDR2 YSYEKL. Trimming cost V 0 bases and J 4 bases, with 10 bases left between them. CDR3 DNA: TGCGCCAGCAGCCAAGATTCGGGAGGAGGAAACACCATATATTTT. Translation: CASSQDSGGGNTIYF.

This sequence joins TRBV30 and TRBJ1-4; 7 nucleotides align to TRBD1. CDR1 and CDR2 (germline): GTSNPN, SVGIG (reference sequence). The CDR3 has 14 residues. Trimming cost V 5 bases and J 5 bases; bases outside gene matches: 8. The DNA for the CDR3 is TGTGCCTGGGGTATGGGACAGAAGAATGAAAAACTGTTTTTT. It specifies CAWGMGQKNEKLFF.

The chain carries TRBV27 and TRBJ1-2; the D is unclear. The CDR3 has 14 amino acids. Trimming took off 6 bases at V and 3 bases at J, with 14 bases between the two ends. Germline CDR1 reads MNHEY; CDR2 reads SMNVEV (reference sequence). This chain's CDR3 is CASRPIDRDYGYTF. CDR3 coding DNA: TGTGCCAGCAGACCTATCGACCGGGACTATGGCTACACCTTC.

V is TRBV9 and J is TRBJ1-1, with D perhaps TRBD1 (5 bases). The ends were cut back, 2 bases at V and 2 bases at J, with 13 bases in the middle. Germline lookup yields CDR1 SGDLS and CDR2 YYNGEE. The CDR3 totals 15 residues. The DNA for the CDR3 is TGTGCCAGCAGCGTGGCGGGGGGGACCAACACTGAAGCTTTCTTT. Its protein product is CASSVAGGTNTEAFF.

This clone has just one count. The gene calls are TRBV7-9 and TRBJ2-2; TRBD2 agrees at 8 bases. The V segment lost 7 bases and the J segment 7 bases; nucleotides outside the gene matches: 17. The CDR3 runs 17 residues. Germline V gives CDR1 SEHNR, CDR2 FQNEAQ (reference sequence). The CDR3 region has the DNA TGTGCCAGCATCACGGTTTTAGCGGGATTGGCCATCGGGGAGCTGTTTTTT. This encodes CASITVLAGLAIGELFF.

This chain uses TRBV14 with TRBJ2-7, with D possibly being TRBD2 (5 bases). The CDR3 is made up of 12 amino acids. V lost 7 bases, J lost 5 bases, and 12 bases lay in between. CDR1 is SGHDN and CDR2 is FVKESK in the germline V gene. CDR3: CASTGVVNEQYF. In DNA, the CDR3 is TGTGCCAGCACCGGGGTGGTGAACGAGCAGTACTTC.

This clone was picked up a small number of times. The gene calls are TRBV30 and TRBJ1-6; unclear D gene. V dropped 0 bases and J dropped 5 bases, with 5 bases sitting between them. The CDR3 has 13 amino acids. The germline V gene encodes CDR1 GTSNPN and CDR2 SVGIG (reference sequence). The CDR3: CAWSVRDNSPLHF. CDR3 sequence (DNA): TGTGCCTGGAGTGTACGGGATAATTCACCCCTCCACTTT.

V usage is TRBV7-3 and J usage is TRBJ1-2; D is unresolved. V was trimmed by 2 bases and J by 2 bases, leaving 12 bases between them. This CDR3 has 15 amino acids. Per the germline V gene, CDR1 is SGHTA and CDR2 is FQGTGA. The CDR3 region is CASSLGGESNYGYTF. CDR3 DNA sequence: TGTGCCAGCAGCTTAGGTGGGGAGTCGAACTATGGCTACACCTTC. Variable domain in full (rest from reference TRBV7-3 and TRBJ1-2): GAGVSQTPSNKVTEKGKYVELRCDPISGHTALYWYRQSLGQGPEFLIYFQGTGAADDSGLPNDRFFAVRPEGSVSTLKIQRTERGDSAVYLCASSLGGESNYGYTFGSGTRLTVV.

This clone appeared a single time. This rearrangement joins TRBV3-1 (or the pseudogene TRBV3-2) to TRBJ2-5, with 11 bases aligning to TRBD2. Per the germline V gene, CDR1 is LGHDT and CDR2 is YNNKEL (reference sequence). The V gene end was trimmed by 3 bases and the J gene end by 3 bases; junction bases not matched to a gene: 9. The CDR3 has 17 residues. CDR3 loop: CASSHGRTSGSEETQYF. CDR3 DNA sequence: TGTGCCAGCAGCCACGGCAGGACTAGCGGGTCTGAAGAGACCCAGTACTTC.

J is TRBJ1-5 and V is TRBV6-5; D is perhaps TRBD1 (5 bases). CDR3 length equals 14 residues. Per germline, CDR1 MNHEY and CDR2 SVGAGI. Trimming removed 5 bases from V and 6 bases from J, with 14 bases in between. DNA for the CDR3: TGTGCCAGCAGTACGGTCCTCCAGGGTCAGCCCCAGCATTTT. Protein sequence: CASSTVLQGQPQHF.

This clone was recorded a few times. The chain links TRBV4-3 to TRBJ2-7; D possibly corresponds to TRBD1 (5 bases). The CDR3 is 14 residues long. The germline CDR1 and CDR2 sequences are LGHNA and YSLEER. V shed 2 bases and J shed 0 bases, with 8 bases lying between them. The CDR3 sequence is CASSQSRASYEQYF. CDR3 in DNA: TGCGCCAGCAGCCAAAGCAGGGCCTCCTACGAGCAGTACTTC.

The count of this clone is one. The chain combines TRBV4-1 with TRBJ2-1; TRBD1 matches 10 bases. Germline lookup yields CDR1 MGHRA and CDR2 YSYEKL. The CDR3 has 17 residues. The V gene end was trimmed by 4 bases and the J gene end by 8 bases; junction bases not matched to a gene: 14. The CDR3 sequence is CASSRGRQGQGNYEQFF. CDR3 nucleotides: TGCGCCAGCAGCCGGGGACGCCAGGGACAGGGGAACTATGAGCAGTTCTTC.

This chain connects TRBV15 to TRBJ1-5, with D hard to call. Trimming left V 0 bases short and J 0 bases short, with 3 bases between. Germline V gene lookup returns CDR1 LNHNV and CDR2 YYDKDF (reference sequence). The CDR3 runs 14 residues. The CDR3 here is CATSRDYSNQPQHF. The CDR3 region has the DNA TGTGCCACCAGCAGAGACTATAGCAATCAGCCCCAGCATTTT.

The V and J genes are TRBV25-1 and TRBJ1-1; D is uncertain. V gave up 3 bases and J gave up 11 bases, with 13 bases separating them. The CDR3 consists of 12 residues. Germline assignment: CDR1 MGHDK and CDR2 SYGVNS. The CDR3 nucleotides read TGTGCCAGCAGTGATGGTACCCCAGGCGCTTTCTTT. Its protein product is CASSDGTPGAFF.